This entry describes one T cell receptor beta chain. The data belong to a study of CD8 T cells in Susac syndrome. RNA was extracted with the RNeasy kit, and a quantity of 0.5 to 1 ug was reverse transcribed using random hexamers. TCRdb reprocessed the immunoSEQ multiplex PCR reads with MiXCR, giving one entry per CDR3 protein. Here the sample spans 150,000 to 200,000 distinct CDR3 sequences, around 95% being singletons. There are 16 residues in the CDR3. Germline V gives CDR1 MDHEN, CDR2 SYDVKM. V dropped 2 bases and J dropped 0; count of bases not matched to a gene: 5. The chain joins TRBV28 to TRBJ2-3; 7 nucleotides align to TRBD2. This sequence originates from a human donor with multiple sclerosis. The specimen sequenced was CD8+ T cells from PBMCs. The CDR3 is CASSLPASGSTDTQYF. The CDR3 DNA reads TGTGCCAGCAGTTTACCAGCTAGCGGTAGCACAGATACGCAGTATTTT. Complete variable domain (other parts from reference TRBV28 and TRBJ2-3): DVKVTQSSRYLVKRTGEKVFLECVQDMDHENMFWYRQDPGLGLRLIYFSYDVKMKEKGDIPEGYSVSREKKERFSLILESASTNQTSMYLCASSLPASGSTDTQYFGPGTRLTVL.